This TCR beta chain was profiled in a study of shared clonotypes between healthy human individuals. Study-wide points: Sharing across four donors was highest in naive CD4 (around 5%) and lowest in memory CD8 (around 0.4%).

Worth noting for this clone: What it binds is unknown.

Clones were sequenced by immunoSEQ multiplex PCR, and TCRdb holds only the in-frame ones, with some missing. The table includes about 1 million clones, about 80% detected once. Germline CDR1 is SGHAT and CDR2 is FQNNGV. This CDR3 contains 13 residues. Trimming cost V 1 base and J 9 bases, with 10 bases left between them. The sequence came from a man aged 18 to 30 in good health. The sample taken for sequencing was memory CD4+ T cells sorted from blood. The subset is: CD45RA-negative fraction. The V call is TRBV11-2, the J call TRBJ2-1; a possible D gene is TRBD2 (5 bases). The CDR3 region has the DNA TGTGCCAGCAGCTTAGGGTGGGCGGGTGAGCAGTTCTTC. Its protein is CASSLGWAGEQFF.